The 26 T cell receptor beta chains presented below share a single source sample, sequenced in a study of T-cell memory formation after mild COVID-19. Each CDR3 protein is one row after TCRdb ran MiXCR on the 5' RACE reads. The sample carries 120,000 or so distinct CDR3 sequences, about 5.9% recorded once. Sequencing was done on a sample of PBMCs or a T cell subset sorted from them (not recorded which). The receptor set was obtained from an adult woman who had mild COVID-19 (a few samples of this study predate the infection). Cell type and time point are not known.

This clonotype was picked up many times. The V and J genes are TRBV6-1 and TRBJ1-1; possibly TRBD1 for D (5 bases). V was cut by 3 bases and J by 5 bases, with 10 bases left in between. The CDR3 contains 13 residues. The V gene's germline CDR1 is MNHNS and CDR2 SASEGT. Here the CDR3 reads CASSEGTSTEAFF. CDR3 in DNA: TGTGCCAGCAGTGAGGGGACTTCTACTGAAGCTTTCTTT.

This clonotype has a handful of counts. The chain combines TRBV14 with TRBJ2-1; 7 bases map to TRBD2. Germline lookup yields CDR1 SGHDN and CDR2 FVKESK. The CDR3 is 14 amino acids. V was clipped by 0 bases and J by 6 bases; unmatched bases: 2. CDR3 in amino acids: CASSQDWGGNEQFF. CDR3 DNA: TGTGCCAGCAGCCAAGATTGGGGGGGCAATGAGCAGTTCTTC.

J is TRBJ2-7 and V is TRBV18; D is unclear. Per the germline V gene, CDR1 is KGHSH and CDR2 is LQKENI. The CDR3 loop spans 16 amino acids. The ends were cut back, 1 base at V and 0 bases at J, with 13 bases in the middle. The CDR3 spells CASSPLQRSSSYEQYF. The CDR3 DNA follows: TGTGCCAGCTCACCACTTCAGCGATCGAGCTCCTACGAGCAGTACTTC. Full variable domain (rest looked up from reference TRBV18 and TRBJ2-7): NAGVMQNPRHLVRRRGQEARLRCSPMKGHSHVYWYRQLPEEGLKFMVYLQKENIIDESGMPKERFSAEFPKEGPSILRIQQVVRGDSAAYFCASSPLQRSSSYEQYFGPGTRLTVT.

In this sample, this clonotype turned up many times. This chain joins TRBV12-5 and TRBJ2-1; D is unclear. CDR3 length equals 11 residues. Trimming took 1 base from V and 6 from J, leaving 1 base between them. The germline V gene has CDR1 LGHNT and CDR2 FRNRAP. The CDR3 region is CASGLGNEQFF. CDR3 nucleotide sequence: TGTGCTAGTGGTTTGGGCAATGAGCAGTTCTTC.

The table lists this clonotype with many counts. This chain uses TRBV15 with TRBJ2-1; 8 positions agree with TRBD2. This CDR3 spans 16 amino acids. CDR1 and CDR2 from the germline V gene are LNHNV and YYDKDF (reference sequence). J was trimmed by 4 bases and V by 1 base; bases with no gene match: 6. CDR3: CATSRASGSTYNEQFF. CDR3 coding DNA: TGTGCCACCAGCAGAGCCAGCGGGAGCACGTACAATGAGCAGTTCTTC.

There are a few counts of this clonotype. This sequence joins TRBV4-1 and TRBJ2-3, with a weak D call TRBD2 (7 bases). Germline assignment: CDR1 MGHRA and CDR2 YSYEKL. Trimming removed 4 bases at V and 3 bases at J, with 11 bases between. This CDR3 is 14 amino acids long. Here the CDR3 reads CASSRGGATDTQYF. CDR3 DNA sequence: TGCGCCAGCAGCCGAGGGGGGGCGACAGATACGCAGTATTTT.

The genes are TRBV5-1 and TRBJ2-7; perhaps D is TRBD1 or TRBD2 (6 bases each). CDR3 size: 15 residues. CDR1 and CDR2 (germline): SGHRS, YFSETQ. Between the trimmed V and J ends, which lost 1 base and 6 bases, there was a span of 17 bases. The CDR3 here is CASSLTFRSGAEQYF. The DNA for the CDR3 is TGCGCCAGCAGCTTGACGTTTCGGTCGGGGGCCGAGCAGTACTTC.

This clonotype was counted many times. The chain is built from TRBV6-5 and TRBJ2-7; perhaps TRBD1 as D (5 bases). The V end lost 0 bases, the J end lost 2 bases, and 17 bases lay between the germline ends. The CDR3 contains 17 residues. Germline lookup yields CDR1 MNHEY and CDR2 SVGAGI. The CDR3 DNA is TGTGCCAGCAGTTACTCGTGGGGCCGCACCCCCACCTACGAGCAGTACTTC. Translating it yields CASSYSWGRTPTYEQYF.

This clonotype occurred many times. This sequence joins TRBV9 and TRBJ2-3; 7 bases align to TRBD1. Germline assignment: CDR1 SGDLS and CDR2 YYNGEE. The CDR3 covers 15 residues. J gave up 3 bases and V 0 bases, and 4 bases lay outside the gene matches. In DNA form, the CDR3 reads TGTGCCAGCAGCGTAGTCGGCAGGGGGACAGATACGCAGTATTTT. Translation gives CASSVVGRGTDTQYF.

This clonotype was observed at least ten times. The V and J genes are TRBV30 and TRBJ1-1, with a possible D match to TRBD1 (5 bases). The CDR3 is 13 amino acids. Germline CDR1 reads GTSNPN; CDR2 reads SVGIG (reference sequence). V was shortened by 1 base and J by 4 bases, with 10 bases between the two germline ends. CDR3 DNA sequence: TGTGCCTGGAGTGAAGAGGGGCTCACTGAAGCTTTCTTT. It translates to CAWSEEGLTEAFF.

Many counts were recorded for this clonotype. The chain employs TRBV29-1 and TRBJ2-1; D possibly corresponds to TRBD2 (5 bases). Germline V gene data show CDR1 as SQVTM and CDR2 as ANQGSEA. This CDR3 is built from 11 residues. V was shortened by 7 bases and J by 12 bases, with 16 bases between the two germline ends. The CDR3 is CSAGSNDAQFF. CDR3 in DNA: TGCAGCGCTGGGAGTAATGATGCGCAGTTCTTC.

This clonotype has only a few counts. The rearrangement uses TRBV7-7 and TRBJ2-3; 15 bases align to TRBD2. The CDR3 runs to 19 residues. Germline CDR1 SSHAT, CDR2 FNYEAQ (reference sequence). V was pared by 9 bases and J by 3 bases, with 16 bases of the junction left unmatched. CDR3 residues: CARLPGLAGGSRGTDTQYF. The CDR3, as DNA: TGTGCCAGGCTACCGGGACTAGCGGGGGGATCCCGTGGGACAGATACGCAGTATTTT.

The rearrangement uses TRBV6-2 or TRBV6-3 and TRBJ2-5, with D perhaps TRBD1 (6 bases). The CDR3 covers 13 residues. Germline lookup yields CDR1 MNHEY and CDR2 SVGEGT. V lost 2 bases and J 5 bases, leaving 9 bases between the germline ends. The CDR3 sequence is CASSYAGVETQYF. The CDR3 DNA sequence: TGTGCCAGCAGTTACGCAGGGGTGGAGACCCAGTACTTC.

This clonotype was seen more than once but under ten times. The rearrangement uses TRBV7-2 and TRBJ2-3; 8 bases fit TRBD2. CDR1 SGHTA and CDR2 FQGNSA come from the germline V gene. J lost 3 bases, V lost 5 bases, and 16 bases had no gene match. There are 18 residues in the CDR3. CDR3 sequence: CASSRGGLAPFGTDTQYF. The CDR3, as DNA: TGTGCCAGCAGCCGCGGCGGACTAGCACCCTTTGGAACAGATACGCAGTATTTT.

The V and J genes are TRBV25-1 and TRBJ2-7; 7 positions agree with TRBD1. Germline CDR1 MGHDK, CDR2 SYGVNS. The CDR3 extends over 15 amino acids. The V segment lost 10 bases and the J segment 3 bases; nucleotides outside the gene matches: 15. CDR3 DNA sequence: TGTGCCACCGAAAGTGGGGCGAGGACAGGCTACGAGCAGTACTTC. Its protein product is CATESGARTGYEQYF.

V and J are TRBV18 and TRBJ1-5; D remains unclear. The V end was cut by 3 bases, the J end by 9 bases, with 12 bases between. Germline V gives CDR1 KGHSH, CDR2 LQKENI. The CDR3 covers 13 residues. The CDR3 coding sequence is TGTGCCAGCTCACCTTCAGATACTCGGCCCCAGCATTTT. This encodes CASSPSDTRPQHF.

This clonotype was seen a few times. The chain has TRBV6-1 and TRBJ2-1, with D maybe TRBD1 (6 bases). V lost 5 bases to trimming and J lost 4 bases, with 9 bases between them. The CDR3 runs to 13 residues. The germline CDR1 and CDR2 sequences are MNHNS and SASEGT. This CDR3 is CASSIGQYNEQFF. CDR3 nucleotide sequence: TGTGCCAGCAGTATAGGACAGTACAATGAGCAGTTCTTC.

This clonotype was seen only a few times. The V call is TRBV29-1, the J call TRBJ2-3; D possibly corresponds to TRBD1 (6 bases). The CDR3 length is 15 residues. CDR1 and CDR2 from the germline V gene are SQVTM and ANQGSEA. V was trimmed by 5 bases and J by 1 base, leaving 16 bases between them. CDR3 sequence (DNA): TGCAGCGTTACCCGGACAGCGCTGGGCACAGATACGCAGTATTTT. Protein: CSVTRTALGTDTQYF.

CDR3 DNA sequence: TGTGCCAGCAGTGTACAGGGGGCATACACCGGGGAGCTGTTTTTT. This sequence encodes CASSVQGAYTGELFF. This chain connects TRBV2 to TRBJ2-2, with TRBD1 identical over 9 bases. Germline assignment: CDR1 SNHLY and CDR2 FYNNEI. The CDR3 extends over 15 amino acids. V lost 4 bases to trimming and J lost 3 bases; unmatched junction nucleotides: 3.

This clonotype has a count of ten or more. V gene TRBV7-9 combines with J gene TRBJ1-5; D remains ambiguous. V was cut by 2 bases and J by 7 bases, with 6 bases left in between. The V gene's germline CDR1 is SEHNR and CDR2 FQNEAQ (reference sequence). This CDR3 is 12 amino acids long. CDR3 in amino acids: CASSLSRQPQHF. The CDR3 DNA reads as TGTGCCAGCAGCTTATCACGCCAGCCCCAGCATTTT.

There are many counts of this clonotype. The V and J genes are TRBV24-1 and TRBJ1-2; D is ambiguous. This CDR3 has 13 amino acids. V lost 3 bases and J 6 bases, leaving 10 bases between the germline ends. Looked up from germline, CDR1 is KGHDR and CDR2 is SFDVKD. The CDR3: CATSDESYNGYTF. DNA of the CDR3: TGTGCCACCAGTGATGAGAGTTATAATGGCTACACCTTC.

This clonotype was detected only a few times. The genes are TRBV10-3 and TRBJ2-1; D may match TRBD1 or TRBD2 (5 bases each). Germline lookup yields CDR1 ENHRY and CDR2 SYGVKD. V was cut by 7 bases and J by 0 bases, with 16 bases left in between. This CDR3 has 16 amino acids. For the CDR3, the DNA is TGTGCCATCAATCGGGGCGACACCGCCTCCTACAATGAGCAGTTCTTC. Protein sequence: CAINRGDTASYNEQFF.

Only a few counts were recorded for this clonotype. The chain joins TRBV7-9 to TRBJ2-1; 7 bases agree with TRBD2. V shed 4 bases, J shed 6 bases, and the junction held 12 bases outside the gene matches. Germline CDR1 is SEHNR and CDR2 is FQNEAQ (reference sequence). CDR3 length: 16 amino acids. This chain's CDR3 is CASSSPKLARGNEQFF. The CDR3 DNA follows: TGTGCCAGCAGCTCACCCAAACTAGCGAGGGGCAATGAGCAGTTCTTC.

This chain connects TRBV4-1 to TRBJ1-4; TRBD1 is a possible D gene (6 bases). This CDR3 has 16 residues. The germline V gene has CDR1 MGHRA and CDR2 YSYEKL. Trimming left V 0 bases short and J 7 bases short, with 15 bases between. The CDR3 sequence is CASSQDWARGSEKLFF. The CDR3 nucleotides read TGCGCCAGCAGCCAAGATTGGGCCAGGGGAAGTGAAAAACTGTTTTTT.

V gene TRBV6-6 combines with J gene TRBJ2-3; D might be TRBD2 (6 bases). Germline V gene lookup returns CDR1 MNHNY and CDR2 SVGAGI (reference sequence). CDR3 size: 14 residues. Between the trimmed V and J ends, which lost 8 bases and 4 bases, there was a span of 16 bases. CDR3 sequence: CASARGGNADTQYF. CDR3 nucleotides: TGTGCCAGCGCTAGGGGAGGTAACGCAGATACGCAGTATTTT.

This clonotype was seen many times. The chain employs TRBV6-6 and TRBJ2-7; no clear D. Between the trimmed V and J ends, which lost 4 bases and 6 bases, there was a span of 13 bases. The CDR3 is 13 residues long. CDR1 is MNHNY, CDR2 SVGAGI, per germline (reference sequence). CDR3 in amino acids: CASSLVSTGEQYF. CDR3 coding DNA: TGTGCCAGCAGTTTGGTCTCGACGGGCGAGCAGTACTTC.